This entry concerns a single T cell receptor beta chain. Antigen specificity is unknown. These data come from a study of blood T cells in healthy people across ages. Study information: Capture by template switching was about one barcoded beta molecule per two T cells.

Combining a sample-barcoded 5' primer with a J-beta primer mix, a second PCR ran for roughly 7 to 11 cycles. In TCRdb, the 5' RACE reads were re-called with MiXCR into one record per CDR3 protein. The sample gives 790,000 or so distinct CDR3 sequences, about 45% of which show up once; around 18% is in the top ten. Study-level results: Long-lived donors exceeded aged donors in naive CD4+ cells and diversity.

The CDR3 totals 15 residues. The germline V gene encodes CDR1 SGHRS and CDR2 YFSETQ. Trimming took 4 bases from V and 10 from J; bases not matched to a gene: 14. Material: blood. This receptor was obtained from an older man in good health. The gene calls are TRBV5-1 and TRBJ2-1; 7 bases are a match to TRBD2. CDR3 DNA sequence: TGCGCCAGCAGCCTGTTAGGCGGGAGATCCCCCGAGCAGTTCTTC. Translated: CASSLLGGRSPEQFF.